Listed below are T cell receptor beta chains from one sample, sequenced in a study of PD-L1 blockade in urothelial cancer. The data were produced by immunoSEQ multiplex PCR, yet TCRdb's version contains in-frame clones alone and is incomplete. The sample includes tens of thousands of clones, around 87% of them seen just once. Specimen: PBMCs, collected around atezolizumab (anti-PD-L1) treatment. The receptor source for this set is a man aged 55 to 69 with urothelial cancer. Each CDR3 is given with its conserved first and last residue. D genes are given only for firm matches. Clone size appears in some rows only: once, few, many, or a class for an expanded clone.

v_call: TRBV29-1; clone_size: .; d_call: .; j_call: TRBJ1-4; cdr3_nt: TGCAGCGTAGCCCGGGGAGGGAAGAATGAAAAACTGTTTTTT; cdr3_aa: CSVARGGKNEKLFF
v_call: TRBV6-1; clone_size: once; d_call: TRBD1; j_call: TRBJ1-2; cdr3_nt: TGTGCCAGCAGTGAAGCGGGGACAGGGATCGGGGGCTACACCTTC; cdr3_aa: CASSEAGTGIGGYTF
v_call: TRBV30; clone_size: .; d_call: .; j_call: TRBJ2-3; cdr3_nt: TGTGCCTGGGGCACAACAGATACGCAGTATTTT; cdr3_aa: CAWGTTDTQYF
v_call: TRBV15; clone_size: once; d_call: .; j_call: TRBJ1-2; cdr3_nt: TGTGCCACCAGCAGAGGGGGCGGGGGAATCTATGGCTACACCTTC; cdr3_aa: CATSRGGGGIYGYTF
v_call: TRBV7-2; clone_size: .; d_call: TRBD1; j_call: TRBJ1-2; cdr3_nt: TGTGCCAGCAGCAAGGGACAGGGGGCGATCTATGGCTACACCTTC; cdr3_aa: CASSKGQGAIYGYTF
v_call: TRBV7-8; clone_size: .; d_call: TRBD1; j_call: TRBJ1-2; cdr3_nt: TGTGCCAGCAGCTCGGACAGGAGAGCCTATGGCTACACCTTC; cdr3_aa: CASSSDRRAYGYTF
v_call: TRBV30; clone_size: .; d_call: .; j_call: TRBJ1-5; cdr3_nt: TGTGCCTGGAGTCCACGGGGGGATGGGCCCCAGCATTTT; cdr3_aa: CAWSPRGDGPQHF
v_call: TRBV7-9; clone_size: once; d_call: TRBD2; j_call: TRBJ2-3; cdr3_nt: TGTGCCAGCAGCCCGAGTAGCGGGTCAGATACGCAGTATTTT; cdr3_aa: CASSPSSGSDTQYF
v_call: TRBV13; clone_size: .; d_call: TRBD2; j_call: TRBJ2-5; cdr3_nt: TGTGCCAGCAGCTTAACCTCCGGGACTAGCGGAGAGACCCAGTACTTC; cdr3_aa: CASSLTSGTSGETQYF
v_call: TRBV18; clone_size: .; d_call: TRBD1; j_call: TRBJ1-5; cdr3_nt: TGTGCCAGCTCACGGGACAGTTATCAGCCCCAGCATTTT; cdr3_aa: CASSRDSYQPQHF
v_call: TRBV6-6; clone_size: .; d_call: .; j_call: TRBJ1-2; cdr3_nt: TGTGCCAGCAGTTACTCGAGTGGGGGCAACTATGGCTACACCTTC; cdr3_aa: CASSYSSGGNYGYTF
v_call: TRBV5-4; clone_size: .; d_call: .; j_call: TRBJ1-1; cdr3_nt: TGTGCCAGCAGCGCCGGGGGGCGCAACACTGAAGCTTTCTTT; cdr3_aa: CASSAGGRNTEAFF
v_call: TRBV5-5; clone_size: .; d_call: .; j_call: TRBJ1-1; cdr3_nt: TGTGCCAGCAGACAGGATTGGGACACTGAAGCTTTCTTT; cdr3_aa: CASRQDWDTEAFF
v_call: TRBV2; clone_size: .; d_call: TRBD2; j_call: TRBJ2-5; cdr3_nt: TGTGCCAGCAGTGATACGGGACTAGCTGAGGAAGAGACCCAGTACTTC; cdr3_aa: CASSDTGLAEEETQYF
v_call: TRBV5-1; clone_size: .; d_call: .; j_call: TRBJ2-3; cdr3_nt: TGCGCCAGCAGCTTGGAGGCCGCTACCCAGGCTACGCAGTATTTT; cdr3_aa: CASSLEAATQATQYF
v_call: TRBV5-1; clone_size: once; d_call: .; j_call: TRBJ1-6; cdr3_nt: TGCGCCAGCAGCTTACCAGGGGTAGGTTCACCCCTCCACTTT; cdr3_aa: CASSLPGVGSPLHF
v_call: TRBV5-1; clone_size: once; d_call: TRBD1; j_call: TRBJ1-4; cdr3_nt: TGCGCCAGCAGCATGGGACAGGGTACTAATGAAAAACTGTTTTTT; cdr3_aa: CASSMGQGTNEKLFF
v_call: TRBV30; clone_size: .; d_call: .; j_call: TRBJ2-7; cdr3_nt: TGTGCCTGGAGTGTAAGTCACAGCTCCTACGAGCAGTACTTC; cdr3_aa: CAWSVSHSSYEQYF
v_call: TRBV7-2; clone_size: .; d_call: .; j_call: TRBJ2-7; cdr3_nt: TGTGCCAGCAGCTCTCGGAGGGGGGGAAACTACGAGCAGTACTTC; cdr3_aa: CASSSRRGGNYEQYF
v_call: TRBV9; clone_size: .; d_call: .; j_call: TRBJ2-7; cdr3_nt: TGTGCCAGCAGCGTAGGTCCCAGCTCCTACGAGCAGTACTTC; cdr3_aa: CASSVGPSSYEQYF
v_call: TRBV6-6; clone_size: .; d_call: .; j_call: TRBJ1-6; cdr3_nt: TGTGCCAGCAGACCCGACAGAAATAATTCACCCCTCCACTTT; cdr3_aa: CASRPDRNNSPLHF
v_call: TRBV11-3; clone_size: .; d_call: TRBD1; j_call: TRBJ1-1; cdr3_nt: TGTGCCAGCAGCTCAAGACAGGGCTCGAAAGCTTTCTTT; cdr3_aa: CASSSRQGSKAFF
v_call: TRBV7-7; clone_size: .; d_call: .; j_call: TRBJ1-2; cdr3_nt: TGTGCTAGCAGCGAGGGCCCTGAGGTGGACACCTTC; cdr3_aa: CASSEGPEVDTF
v_call: TRBV29-1; clone_size: .; d_call: .; j_call: TRBJ2-2; cdr3_nt: TGCAGCGCCGAGGGCCTTCCGAACACCGGGGAGCTGTTTTTT; cdr3_aa: CSAEGLPNTGELFF
v_call: TRBV6-6; clone_size: .; d_call: TRBD1; j_call: TRBJ1-4; cdr3_nt: TGTGCCAGCACCCCCGGGCAGGGGGCCGGAAAACTGTTTTTT; cdr3_aa: CASTPGQGAGKLFF
v_call: TRBV12-5; clone_size: .; d_call: .; j_call: TRBJ2-1; cdr3_nt: TGTGCTAGTGGTGAGGGGGGGTCCTCCTACAATGAGCAGTTCTTC; cdr3_aa: CASGEGGSSYNEQFF
v_call: TRBV6-1; clone_size: .; d_call: .; j_call: TRBJ2-2; cdr3_nt: TGTGCCAGCTCCGGGACAAGAAGCACCGGGGAGCTGTTTTTT; cdr3_aa: CASSGTRSTGELFF
v_call: TRBV27; clone_size: once; d_call: .; j_call: TRBJ2-7; cdr3_nt: TGTGCCAGCAGCCGCCGCCCTAGTACACAATCCTACGAGCAGTACTTC; cdr3_aa: CASSRRPSTQSYEQYF
v_call: TRBV19; clone_size: .; d_call: TRBD1; j_call: TRBJ2-6; cdr3_nt: TGTGCCAGTAGTATATCAGGACAGGGCTCTGGGGCCAACGTCCTGACTTTC; cdr3_aa: CASSISGQGSGANVLTF
v_call: TRBV6-5; clone_size: .; d_call: TRBD1; j_call: TRBJ1-3; cdr3_nt: TGTGCCAGCAGGACAGGGGCAGCGGGAAACACCATATATTTT; cdr3_aa: CASRTGAAGNTIYF
v_call: TRBV29-1; clone_size: .; d_call: TRBD2; j_call: TRBJ2-3; cdr3_nt: TGCAGCGCGGGTAGCGGGGGGGCCCCAGATACGCAGTATTTT; cdr3_aa: CSAGSGGAPDTQYF
v_call: TRBV7-2; clone_size: .; d_call: TRBD1; j_call: TRBJ2-5; cdr3_nt: TGTGCCAGCAGACAGGGGCGGTTTGGAGGAGGCCAGTACTTC; cdr3_aa: CASRQGRFGGGQYF
v_call: TRBV13; clone_size: .; d_call: TRBD1; j_call: TRBJ1-3; cdr3_nt: TGTGCCAGCAGCTTAGGGGACAGGGGTCGCTCTGGAAACACCATATATTTT; cdr3_aa: CASSLGDRGRSGNTIYF
v_call: TRBV7-2; clone_size: .; d_call: TRBD2; j_call: TRBJ2-2; cdr3_nt: TGTGCCAGCAGCTTGCCGGGACTAGCGTCCGGGGAGCTGTTTTTT; cdr3_aa: CASSLPGLASGELFF
v_call: TRBV7-3; clone_size: .; d_call: .; j_call: TRBJ1-1; cdr3_nt: TGTGCCAGCAGCCCATCCGGGAACACTGAAGCTTTCTTT; cdr3_aa: CASSPSGNTEAFF
v_call: TRBV9; clone_size: once; d_call: .; j_call: TRBJ2-3; cdr3_nt: TGTGCCAGCAGCGTAGCCCCGGTTGCGGGGCAGCTAAATACGCAGTATTTT; cdr3_aa: CASSVAPVAGQLNTQYF
v_call: TRBV4-3; clone_size: .; d_call: TRBD2; j_call: TRBJ2-1; cdr3_nt: TGCGCCAGCAGCCGTTCTGAGCGGGGGGATGAGCAGTTCTTC; cdr3_aa: CASSRSERGDEQFF
v_call: TRBV5-1; clone_size: .; d_call: .; j_call: TRBJ2-3; cdr3_nt: TGCGCCAGCAGCTTCGTGCGGGCCTATAGCACAGATACGCAGTATTTT; cdr3_aa: CASSFVRAYSTDTQYF
v_call: TRBV28; clone_size: .; d_call: TRBD1; j_call: TRBJ2-7; cdr3_nt: TGTGCCAGCAGGACCGGGACAGGGTACCGCGAGCAGTACTTC; cdr3_aa: CASRTGTGYREQYF
v_call: TRBV6-6; clone_size: few; d_call: .; j_call: TRBJ1-1; cdr3_nt: TGTGCCAGCAGTTACACAGAAAACACTGAAGCTTTCTTT; cdr3_aa: CASSYTENTEAFF
v_call: TRBV15; clone_size: .; d_call: .; j_call: TRBJ1-2; cdr3_nt: TGTGCCACCAGCAGAGATAGGGACATGCCCTATGGCTACACCTTC; cdr3_aa: CATSRDRDMPYGYTF
v_call: TRBV7-2; clone_size: .; d_call: TRBD1; j_call: TRBJ1-5; cdr3_nt: TGTGCCAGCAGCTGGGACAGAAATCAGCCCCAGCATTTT; cdr3_aa: CASSWDRNQPQHF
v_call: TRBV4-1; clone_size: .; d_call: TRBD1; j_call: TRBJ2-2; cdr3_nt: TGCGCCAGCAGCCCCGTTGACAGGGGGCGCGTGAGGGGGGAGCTGTTTTTT; cdr3_aa: CASSPVDRGRVRGELFF
v_call: TRBV4-1; clone_size: once; d_call: .; j_call: TRBJ2-5; cdr3_nt: TGCGCCAGCAGCCAAGATCGACGGGGGGCTCTTATGGAGACCCAGTACTTC; cdr3_aa: CASSQDRRGALMETQYF
v_call: TRBV18; clone_size: .; d_call: .; j_call: TRBJ1-1; cdr3_nt: TGTGCCAGCTCACCAGGGGGGGGGAACACTGAAGCTTTCTTT; cdr3_aa: CASSPGGGNTEAFF
v_call: TRBV10-3; clone_size: few; d_call: TRBD1; j_call: TRBJ1-2; cdr3_nt: TGTGCCATCAGTGAGTCGTTACAGGGGTTACATGGCTACACCTTC; cdr3_aa: CAISESLQGLHGYTF
v_call: TRBV11-2; clone_size: .; d_call: TRBD2; j_call: TRBJ2-1; cdr3_nt: TGTGCCAGCAGCTCCCCTGTAAAACTAGCGCCCCCCTACAATGAGCAGTTCTTC; cdr3_aa: CASSSPVKLAPPYNEQFF
v_call: TRBV18; clone_size: .; d_call: TRBD1; j_call: TRBJ1-3; cdr3_nt: TGTGCCAGCTCACCAGAGACAGGGACTGGAAACACCATATATTTT; cdr3_aa: CASSPETGTGNTIYF
v_call: TRBV6-1; clone_size: few; d_call: .; j_call: TRBJ2-5; cdr3_nt: TGTGCCAGCAGTGAGTTGTTGCGGGAGACCCAGTACTTC; cdr3_aa: CASSELLRETQYF
v_call: TRBV5-4; clone_size: .; d_call: TRBD1; j_call: TRBJ2-2; cdr3_nt: TGTGCCAGCAGCCGTCCGCGGGACAGGGACACCGGGGAGCTGTTTTTT; cdr3_aa: CASSRPRDRDTGELFF
v_call: TRBV28; clone_size: .; d_call: TRBD1; j_call: TRBJ2-3; cdr3_nt: TGTGCCAGCAGTACCCTGACAGGGTTCGGCACAGATACGCAGTATTTT; cdr3_aa: CASSTLTGFGTDTQYF
v_call: TRBV6-6; clone_size: once; d_call: TRBD1; j_call: TRBJ1-4; cdr3_nt: TGTGCCAGCAGTTACTCGGACAGGCTTAATGAAAAACTGTTTTTT; cdr3_aa: CASSYSDRLNEKLFF
v_call: TRBV19; clone_size: .; d_call: .; j_call: TRBJ1-1; cdr3_nt: TGTGCCAGTAGTATGTCGTTGAACACTGAAGCTTTCTTT; cdr3_aa: CASSMSLNTEAFF
v_call: TRBV5-1; clone_size: .; d_call: TRBD2; j_call: TRBJ2-4; cdr3_nt: TGCGCCAGCAGCTTGGGTTTCAGGGAGGGCAAAAACATTCAGTACTTC; cdr3_aa: CASSLGFREGKNIQYF
v_call: TRBV2; clone_size: .; d_call: .; j_call: TRBJ1-5; cdr3_nt: TGTGCCAGCACCCTAGTTGGCAATCAGCCCCAGCATTTT; cdr3_aa: CASTLVGNQPQHF
v_call: TRBV27; clone_size: .; d_call: .; j_call: TRBJ2-1; cdr3_nt: TGTGCCAGCAGTTTACTACCCCCATCCTACAATGAGCAGTTCTTC; cdr3_aa: CASSLLPPSYNEQFF
v_call: TRBV10-3; clone_size: .; d_call: TRBD1; j_call: TRBJ2-2; cdr3_nt: TGTGCCATCAGTGAGACTCCGGGACAGGGGGCGCAGGGTCCTGGGGAGCTGTTTTTT; cdr3_aa: CAISETPGQGAQGPGELFF
v_call: TRBV15; clone_size: .; d_call: TRBD1; j_call: TRBJ1-1; cdr3_nt: TGTGCCACCAGCAGAGGACAGGGTCGATTTGAAGCTTTCTTT; cdr3_aa: CATSRGQGRFEAFF
v_call: TRBV2; clone_size: once; d_call: TRBD2; j_call: TRBJ2-2; cdr3_nt: TGTGCCAGCAGTGAGCGGGGGGGCGACACCGGGGAGCTGTTTTTT; cdr3_aa: CASSERGGDTGELFF
v_call: TRBV5-5; clone_size: .; d_call: TRBD1; j_call: TRBJ1-3; cdr3_nt: TGTGCCAGCAGCACCGGACAGGGGCGAAACACCATATATTTT; cdr3_aa: CASSTGQGRNTIYF